One sample yielded the 23 T cell receptor beta chains listed below, sequenced in a study of human T cells and chemical hapten exposure (dated by TCRdb to the early 2020s). Preparation of the library involved RACE. The run used a NextSeq 500. In TCRdb, the public reads were trimmed at Q25 with fastp and aligned with MiXCR, with productive beta chains retained. Records with the same CDR3 protein are collapsed into one entry carrying the most frequent genes and DNA. The table for this sample lists some 340,000 distinct CDR3 sequences; approximately 6.9% of them were counted only once. In total, the top ten clones hold 7% to 10% of the sample. The intended sense of this specimen's time point label: patch test 1, 2 weeks after DPC sensitization. The sample's treatment or condition, from its label and the paper: therapeutic diphenylcyclopropenone sensitization with weekly scalp DPC. Sample: whole blood, taken in connection with sensitization to the hapten diphenylcyclopropenone (DPC). The receptor source for this set is a woman under 30 with alopecia areata. Some clones in this sample may be carry-over from other donors' samples.

This clonotype occurred a few times. A much larger clone sits a single nucleotide away, making a read error possible. The V gene is TRBV14, the J gene TRBJ2-7; 10 nucleotides line up with TRBD1. Germline CDR1 SGHDN, CDR2 FVKESK. The CDR3 totals 14 residues. The ends lost 4 bases at V and 3 bases at J; junction bases unmatched: 3. The CDR3 loop is CASSPRTGGYEQYF. The CDR3 coding sequence is TGTGCCAGCAGCCCCAGGACAGGGGGCTACGAGCAGTACTTC. Using reference TRBV14 and TRBJ2-7 for the parts outside the CDR3, the full variable domain is EAGVTQFPSHSVIEKGQTVTLRCDPISGHDNLYWYRRVMGKEIKFLLHFVKESKQDESGMPNNRFLAERTGGTYSTLKVQPAELEDSGVYFCASSPRTGGYEQYFGPGTRLTVT.

This clonotype was recorded many times. The chain couples TRBV25-1 to TRBJ2-1; 7 nucleotides line up with TRBD2. This CDR3 spans 15 amino acids. Per the germline V gene, CDR1 is MGHDK and CDR2 is SYGVNS. V shed 6 bases, J shed 2 bases, and the junction held 7 bases outside the gene matches. The CDR3 DNA sequence: TGTGCCAGCAGCGGGGGGATCGGGACCTACAATGAGCAGTTCTTC. It specifies CASSGGIGTYNEQFF.

The V and J genes are TRBV25-1 and TRBJ2-3, with 7 bases lining up with TRBD1. V dropped 2 bases and J dropped 2; count of bases not matched to a gene: 1. The CDR3 is 14 amino acids. From germline, CDR1 is MGHDK and CDR2 SYGVNS. CDR3 in amino acids: CASSEGQATDTQYF. CDR3 DNA: TGTGCCAGCAGTGAAGGACAGGCCACAGATACGCAGTATTTT. Using reference TRBV25-1 and TRBJ2-3 for the parts outside the CDR3, the full variable domain is EADIYQTPRYLVIGTGKKITLECSQTMGHDKMYWYQQDPGMELHLIHYSYGVNSTEKGDLSSESTVSRIRTEHFPLTLESARPSHTSQYLCASSEGQATDTQYFGPGTRLTVL.

There are many counts of this clonotype. The genes are TRBV4-3 and TRBJ2-2; the D call may be TRBD1 or TRBD2 (6 bases each). CDR1 and CDR2 from the germline V gene are LGHNA and YSLEER. V was cut by 3 bases and J by 1 base, with 9 bases left in between. CDR3 length: 15 amino acids. CDR3 residues: CASSQGGRNTGELFF. The CDR3 coding sequence is TGCGCCAGCAGCCAGGGGGGCCGGAACACCGGGGAGCTGTTTTTT.

This clonotype showed up just a few times. The rearrangement joins TRBV9 to TRBJ2-3, with 7 bases matching TRBD2. The CDR3 is 16 residues long. CDR1 and CDR2 (germline): SGDLS, YYNGEE. V trimming: 4 bases; J trimming: 1 base; junction bases outside the gene matches: 9. In nucleotides, the CDR3 is TGTGCCAGCAGCACCCCATCTAGCGGCGGCACAGATACGCAGTATTTT. Its protein is CASSTPSSGGTDTQYF.

This clonotype was observed many times. The rearrangement joins TRBV20-1 to TRBJ1-6; D might be TRBD1 (5 bases). V was clipped by 2 bases and J by 3 bases, with 8 bases between them. The CDR3 is made up of 14 amino acids. The germline gives CDR1 DFQATT, CDR2 SNEGSKA (reference sequence). The CDR3 loop is CSARPDSYNSPLHF. In DNA form, the CDR3 reads TGCAGTGCTAGACCCGACAGCTATAATTCACCCCTCCACTTT.

This clonotype was counted at least ten times. The chain joins TRBV29-1 to TRBJ2-1; 9 bases agree with TRBD2. The V segment lost 4 bases and the J segment 9 bases; nucleotides outside the gene matches: 7. The CDR3 is 13 residues long. CDR1 and CDR2 (germline): SQVTM, ANQGSEA. The CDR3 is CSVASGDWGEQFF. CDR3 sequence (DNA): TGCAGCGTTGCTAGCGGGGACTGGGGTGAGCAGTTCTTC.

The table lists this clonotype with a few counts. CDR3 sequence: CSLDGSGDPDTQYF. DNA for the CDR3: TGCAGCCTCGACGGTAGCGGGGACCCAGATACGCAGTATTTT. The chain employs TRBV29-1 and TRBJ2-3; 8 bases agree with TRBD2. The CDR3 is 14 residues long. Trimming removed 8 bases from V and 4 bases from J; junction bases left unmatched: 11. CDR1 is SQVTM and CDR2 is ANQGSEA in the germline V gene.

J is TRBJ2-6 and V is TRBV4-2; D may be TRBD2 (5 bases). V was shortened by 1 base and J by 1 base, with 5 bases between the two germline ends. Germline V gene data show CDR1 as LGHNA and CDR2 as YNFKEQ. The CDR3 covers 15 residues. CDR3 region: CASSQAGSGANVLTF. CDR3 nucleotides: TGTGCCAGCAGCCAAGCGGGGTCTGGGGCCAACGTCCTGACTTTC.

The chain uses TRBV12-3 or TRBV12-4 and TRBJ2-7, with 9 bases matching TRBD2. Unmatched junction bases numbered 12, after V lost 6 bases and J lost 9 bases. The CDR3 consists of 14 residues. CDR3 protein: CASRFSGGTFGQYF. The CDR3 DNA reads TGTGCCAGCAGATTTAGCGGGGGAACGTTCGGGCAGTACTTC.

This clonotype was recorded many times. V usage is TRBV20-1 and J usage is TRBJ2-3; 8 bases fit TRBD1. The V gene end was trimmed by 4 bases and the J gene end by 8 bases; junction bases not matched to a gene: 14. Germline-derived CDR1 and CDR2 are DFQATT and SNEGSKA (reference sequence). CDR3 length: 15 residues. The CDR3 sequence is CSATGAGGREATQYF. In DNA, the CDR3 is TGCAGTGCTACGGGTGCAGGGGGCCGCGAGGCTACGCAGTATTTT.

This clonotype was seen repeatedly, ten times or more. The chain recombines TRBV27 with TRBJ2-3; 11 bases are a match to TRBD2. The ends lost 7 bases at V and 4 bases at J; junction bases unmatched: 7. Germline values: CDR1 MNHEY, CDR2 SMNVEV (reference sequence). CDR3 length equals 15 residues. CDR3 coding DNA: TGTGCCAGCAAACGAGGGACTAGCGGTCCAGATACGCAGTATTTT. Protein product: CASKRGTSGPDTQYF.

This rearrangement joins TRBV6-6 to TRBJ2-1; D is undetermined. Trimming removed 6 bases from V and 10 bases from J, with 16 bases in between. The CDR3 contains 13 residues. Germline-derived CDR1 and CDR2 are MNHNY and SVGAGI (reference sequence). This chain's CDR3 is CASSLDPLGEQFF. The CDR3 DNA is TGTGCCAGCAGCCTGGACCCCCTTGGGGAGCAGTTCTTC.

This clonotype showed up just a few times. The chain uses TRBV18 and TRBJ2-4; no definite D call. This CDR3 has 18 residues. V lost 1 base and J 2 bases, leaving 18 bases between the germline ends. Germline-derived CDR1 and CDR2 are KGHSH and LQKENI. The CDR3 region is CASSPLPLSSGTKNIQYF. In nucleotides, the CDR3 is TGTGCCAGCTCACCACTTCCCCTCAGCTCTGGAACCAAAAACATTCAGTACTTC.

This clonotype was recorded a few times. The chain uses TRBV3-1 and TRBJ1-2; D is possibly TRBD1 (5 bases). The CDR3 is 13 residues long. Trimming pared 0 bases from V and 13 bases from J, leaving 15 bases between. Germline V gives CDR1 LGHDT, CDR2 YNNKEL (reference sequence). The CDR3 here is CASSQDHGRESTF. In nucleotides, the CDR3 is TGTGCCAGCAGCCAAGATCACGGCAGGGAGTCCACCTTC.

There are many counts of this clonotype. The chain links TRBV3-1 to TRBJ2-3; D might be TRBD1 or TRBD2, each matching 6 bases. This CDR3 comprises 14 residues. The germline V gene encodes CDR1 LGHDT and CDR2 YNNKEL (reference sequence). Trimming removed 7 bases at V and 2 bases at J, with 13 bases between. The CDR3 DNA sequence: TGTGCCAGCACCCCACAGGGACTCACAGATACGCAGTATTTT. It encodes CASTPQGLTDTQYF.

This clonotype was seen a handful of times. The chain carries TRBV7-3 and TRBJ1-1, with D maybe TRBD1 (6 bases). V lost 5 bases to trimming and J lost 6 bases, with 10 bases between them. Looked up from germline, CDR1 is SGHTA and CDR2 is FQGTGA. This CDR3 has 12 residues. The CDR3 is CASSHGQSEAFF. CDR3 nucleotides: TGTGCCAGCAGCCACGGACAGTCTGAAGCTTTCTTT.

This clonotype was seen a few times. The gene calls are TRBV20-1 and TRBJ1-4, with D maybe TRBD1 (5 bases). Per the germline V gene, CDR1 is DFQATT and CDR2 is SNEGSKA (reference sequence). Trimming took 3 bases from V and 7 from J, leaving 15 bases between them. This CDR3 is built from 14 residues. The CDR3 sequence is CSASPQGMREKLFF. Here the CDR3 DNA reads TGCAGTGCTAGTCCCCAGGGAATGCGTGAAAAACTGTTTTTT.

This clonotype occurred many times. The chain is built from TRBV7-2 and TRBJ1-1, with 7 nucleotides matching TRBD1. V lost 5 bases to trimming and J lost 6 bases; unmatched junction nucleotides: 3. CDR1 is SGHTA, CDR2 FQGNSA, per germline. The CDR3 runs to 12 residues. The CDR3 DNA is TGTGCCAGCAGCCCCGGACAGGCTGAAGCTTTCTTT. The encoded protein is CASSPGQAEAFF.

The chain employs TRBV2 and TRBJ1-2; the match to TRBD1 covers 12 bases. The ends lost 7 bases at V and 8 bases at J; junction bases unmatched: 11. From germline, CDR1 is SNHLY and CDR2 FYNNEI. This CDR3 spans 15 amino acids. Written as DNA, the CDR3 is TGTGCCAGCACGACACCGGGACAGGGGGCCTACGGCTACACCTTC. As protein: CASTTPGQGAYGYTF.

This chain joins TRBV29-1 and TRBJ1-3; D is undetermined. The CDR3 is 13 amino acids. The germline V gene encodes CDR1 SQVTM and CDR2 ANQGSEA. The germline V and J ends were trimmed by 4 bases and 2 bases, with 9 bases remaining between them. CDR3 nucleotides: TGCAGCGTTGTTGTAGGGCCTGGAAACACCATATATTTT. Protein sequence: CSVVVGPGNTIYF.

The V and J genes are TRBV19 and TRBJ1-2; 9 bases align to TRBD1. The V gene end was trimmed by 5 bases and the J gene end by 1 base; junction bases not matched to a gene: 11. The CDR3 extends over 17 amino acids. The germline CDR1 and CDR2 sequences are LNHDA and SQIVND (reference sequence). The CDR3 DNA is TGTGCCAGTAGTTGGACAGGGGTAAAGGGAGGTAACTATGGCTACACCTTC. Protein: CASSWTGVKGGNYGYTF.

This clonotype turned up a few times. The chain recombines TRBV5-5 with TRBJ2-5, with D hard to call. The CDR3 runs 14 residues. Germline CDR1 reads SGHKS; CDR2 reads YYEKEE (reference sequence). The ends were cut back, 4 bases at V and 1 base at J, with 11 bases in the middle. The CDR3 DNA sequence: TGTGCCAGCAGCCTAGGTCTGGGCCAAGAGACCCAGTACTTC. As protein: CASSLGLGQETQYF.